Shown below are 19 T cell receptor beta chains from a single sample sequenced in a study of blood T cell repertoires in COVID-19. Some clones are missing from TCRdb's copy, which holds only in-frame ones; the method was immunoSEQ multiplex PCR. The repertoire holds 450,000 to 500,000 clones, with about 85% as singletons. The sequencing sample was made of PBMCs or T cells enriched from blood (not recorded which). These receptors originate from a young woman who had recovered from COVID-19.

CDR3 sequence (DNA): TGTGCCAGCAGTGAAGCCAGCCCCAGGGCCAACTATGGCTACACCTTC. Amino acids: CASSEASPRANYGYTF. The chain joins TRBV2 to TRBJ1-2; D possibly corresponds to TRBD1 (5 bases). From germline, CDR1 is SNHLY and CDR2 FYNNEI. V was cut by 0 bases and J by 2 bases, with 13 bases left in between. The CDR3 is 16 amino acids.

With respect to this clone: In the same sample, other DNA sequences code for this CDR3. The CDR3 loop is CASSPSGGTQYF. For the CDR3, the DNA is TGTGCCAGCAGCCCGAGCGGGGGTACGCAGTATTTT. J is TRBJ2-3 and V is TRBV3-1 (or the pseudogene TRBV3-2); 8 bases align to TRBD2. J gave up 8 bases and V 4 bases, and 2 bases lay outside the gene matches. CDR1 and CDR2 from the germline V gene are LGHDT and YNNKEL (reference sequence). The CDR3 runs to 12 residues.

This chain connects TRBV3-1 (or the pseudogene TRBV3-2) to TRBJ2-1; tentative D call: TRBD1 (5 bases). Trimming cost V 1 base and J 13 bases, with 17 bases left between them. The CDR3 loop spans 14 amino acids. From germline, CDR1 is LGHDT and CDR2 YNNKEL (reference sequence). Here the CDR3 reads CASSQGIIGAEQFF. CDR3 in DNA: TGTGCCAGCAGCCAAGGCATAATAGGGGCGGAACAGTTCTTC.

This clone was found once. CDR3: CAISQGVTSTDTQYF. The DNA of the CDR3 is TGTGCCATCAGCCAGGGGGTTACCAGCACAGATACGCAGTATTTT. The chain employs TRBV10-3 and TRBJ2-3, with 7 bases fitting TRBD1. Unmatched junction bases numbered 6, after V lost 6 bases and J lost 0 bases. Germline V gene data show CDR1 as ENHRY and CDR2 as SYGVKD. CDR3 length: 15 residues.

The gene calls are TRBV12-5 and TRBJ1-3; D unresolved. Per the germline V gene, CDR1 is LGHNT and CDR2 is FRNRAP. The V end lost 0 bases, the J end lost 0 bases, and 12 bases lay between the germline ends. The CDR3 contains 17 residues. The CDR3 loop reads CASGLVHKAGSGNTIYF. CDR3 coding DNA: TGTGCTAGTGGTTTGGTACACAAGGCAGGCTCTGGAAACACCATATATTTT. The variable domain in full, completed from reference TRBV12-5 and TRBJ1-3, reads DARVTQTPRHKVTEMGQEVTMRCQPILGHNTVFWYRQTMMQGLELLAYFRNRAPLDDSGMPKDRFSAEMPDATLATLKIQPSEPRDSAVYFCASGLVHKAGSGNTIYFGEGSWLTVV.

The sample holds one count of this clone. The chain uses TRBV18 and TRBJ1-1; D is undetermined. The CDR3 sequence is 13 residues long. Germline values: CDR1 KGHSH, CDR2 LQKENI. Trimming pared 3 bases from V and 7 bases from J, leaving 12 bases between. CDR3 bases: TGTGCCAGCTCACCGAACCGGGTCTTTGAAGCTTTCTTT. This gives the protein CASSPNRVFEAFF.

The gene calls are TRBV24-1 and TRBJ2-5; 10 bases are a match to TRBD1. Germline loops: CDR1 KGHDR, CDR2 SFDVKD. Germline trimming cut 4 bases from V and 6 bases from J; bases unmatched to any gene: 4. The CDR3 consists of 14 residues. CDR3 sequence: CATSDRTGGKTQYF. In DNA, the CDR3 is TGTGCCACCAGTGACAGGACAGGGGGTAAGACCCAGTACTTC.

The V and J genes are TRBV5-1 and TRBJ2-1, with TRBD2 matching 7 bases. V shed 0 bases and J 6 bases; nucleotides not matched to a gene: 3. Germline V gene sequence: CDR1 SGHRS, CDR2 YFSETQ. This CDR3 contains 14 residues. For the CDR3, the DNA is TGCGCCAGCAGCTTGGGGGAGGGATTCAATGAGCAGTTCTTC. This encodes CASSLGEGFNEQFF.

This chain uses TRBV28 with TRBJ2-3; 12 bases align to TRBD2. Germline CDR1 reads MDHEN; CDR2 reads SYDVKM. J was trimmed by 4 bases and V by 5 bases; bases with no gene match: 13. The CDR3 spans 18 residues. This chain's CDR3 is CASSPWKASGGAADTQYF. CDR3 sequence (DNA): TGTGCCAGCAGTCCGTGGAAGGCTAGCGGGGGGGCGGCAGATACGCAGTATTTT.

The V call is TRBV9, the J call TRBJ2-1; no firm D call. The CDR3 extends over 11 amino acids. Deletions cut 4 bases from V and 10 bases from J, with 9 bases between. Germline V CDR1 and CDR2: SGDLS, YYNGEE. CDR3 nucleotides: TGTGCCAGCAGCCTCGCAGAAGAGCAGTTCTTC. Protein sequence: CASSLAEEQFF.

This clone was seen a few times. The rearrangement uses TRBV3-1 (or the pseudogene TRBV3-2) and TRBJ2-1; D is possibly TRBD2 (6 bases). The CDR3 sequence is 11 residues long. The germline gives CDR1 LGHDT, CDR2 YNNKEL (reference sequence). The germline V and J ends were trimmed by 4 bases and 13 bases, with 11 bases remaining between them. The CDR3 region has the DNA TGTGCCAGCAGCCGTGGGGACTCTCAGTTCTTC. It encodes CASSRGDSQFF.

V gene TRBV19 combines with J gene TRBJ1-5, with 8 bases fitting TRBD1. V gave up 3 bases and J gave up 2 bases; unmatched junction bases: 0. The CDR3 extends over 14 amino acids. The germline CDR1 and CDR2 sequences are LNHDA and SQIVND (reference sequence). CDR3 sequence reads: CASSMTGGNQPQHF. The CDR3 nucleotides are TGTGCCAGTAGTATGACAGGGGGCAATCAGCCCCAGCATTTT.

This chain connects TRBV19 to TRBJ1-6, with D unresolved. V was shortened by 6 bases and J by 4 bases, with 19 bases between the two germline ends. CDR1 LNHDA and CDR2 SQIVND come from the germline V gene (reference sequence). The CDR3 is 17 residues long. As DNA, the CDR3 is TGTGCCAGTAGCCCCGGGGTCCGCCTGGTTTATAATTCACCCCTCCACTTT. Translation: CASSPGVRLVYNSPLHF. The variable domain in full, completed from reference TRBV19 and TRBJ1-6, reads DGGITQSPKYLFRKEGQNVTLSCEQNLNHDAMYWYRQDPGQGLRLIYYSQIVNDFQKGDIAEGYSVSREKKESFPLTVTSAQKNPTAFYLCASSPGVRLVYNSPLHFGNGTRLTVT.

The rearrangement uses TRBV21-1 and TRBJ1-3; the D call TRBD1 from the table was never checked on the DNA. TRBV21-1 is noted as a pseudogene. The CDR3 runs to 16 residues. This CDR3 is CASSPVGPANGNTIYF. DNA for the CDR3: TGTGCCAGCAGCCCGGTTGGGCCGGCGAATGGAAACACCATATATTTT.

The CDR3 here is CASIPDRGQGQPQHF. CDR3 in DNA: TGTGCCAGCATCCCTGACAGGGGGCAGGGGCAGCCCCAGCATTTT. The rearrangement links TRBV28 to TRBJ1-5, with TRBD1 matching over 10 bases. V trimming: 7 bases; J trimming: 7 bases; junction bases outside the gene matches: 10. The CDR3 runs to 15 residues. Germline assignment: CDR1 MDHEN and CDR2 SYDVKM.

The rearrangement joins TRBV3-1 (or the pseudogene TRBV3-2) to TRBJ1-3; D gene unclear. Trimming shortened V by 0 bases and J by 7 bases, and 10 bases separated the two germline ends. The CDR3 runs to 14 residues. Germline CDR1 LGHDT, CDR2 YNNKEL (reference sequence). The CDR3 reads CASSQDLGSNTIYF. The CDR3 bases are TGTGCCAGCAGCCAAGATCTAGGGAGCAACACCATATATTTT.

V usage is TRBV19 and J usage is TRBJ2-4, with TRBD2 as a possible D gene (6 bases). The CDR3 runs 14 residues. Between the trimmed V and J ends, which lost 3 bases and 7 bases, there was a span of 13 bases. Germline values: CDR1 LNHDA, CDR2 SQIVND (reference sequence). The DNA of the CDR3 is TGTGCCAGTAGTATTTGGCAGGGAGGCAACATTCAGTACTTC. Translation gives CASSIWQGGNIQYF.

About this clone: In the same sample, other DNA sequences code for this CDR3. The chain carries TRBV5-1 and TRBJ2-2, with D maybe TRBD2 (7 bases). V was trimmed by 0 bases and J by 0 bases, leaving 9 bases between them. Germline lookup yields CDR1 SGHRS and CDR2 YFSETQ. The CDR3 sequence is 16 residues long. CDR3 coding DNA: TGCGCCAGCAGCTTGGCGGGGGGCGCGAACACCGGGGAGCTGTTTTTT. It encodes CASSLAGGANTGELFF.

The V gene is TRBV7-8, the J gene TRBJ2-3; TRBD1 might be the D (5 bases). Germline loops: CDR1 SGHVS, CDR2 FQNEAQ. V was clipped by 1 base and J by 0 bases, with 11 bases between them. The CDR3 consists of 16 residues. This CDR3 is CASSLVSGASTDTQYF. The DNA for the CDR3 is TGTGCCAGCAGCTTAGTATCTGGGGCTAGCACAGATACGCAGTATTTT.